The 17 T cell receptor beta chains below all came from one sample that was sequenced in a study of cytomegalovirus exposure and HLA in healthy donors. PCR was performed using 60 Vbeta and 13 Jbeta primers. The assay was immunoSEQ multiplex PCR, and TCRdb's table has in-frame clones only and misses some. The sample lists 180,000 or so clones, about four fifths occurring once. Sequenced sample: PBMCs. These TCRs come from a woman in her forties or fifties in good health and CMV-seronegative.

V gene TRBV6-5 combines with J gene TRBJ2-3; TRBD2 is a possible D gene (6 bases). This CDR3 region has 15 residues. Per germline, CDR1 MNHEY and CDR2 SVGAGI. V dropped 2 bases and J dropped 6 bases, with 15 bases sitting between them. DNA of the CDR3: TGTGCCAGCAGTTACGGCGGGGCTACCTTGGATACGCAGTATTTT. It translates to CASSYGGATLDTQYF.

The chain links TRBV7-8 to TRBJ1-2; 7 positions match TRBD1. V was pared by 2 bases and J by 8 bases, with 11 bases of the junction left unmatched. Germline loops: CDR1 SGHVS, CDR2 FQNEAQ. The CDR3 contains 15 residues. CDR3 coding DNA: TGTGCCAGCAGCTTAAGGGACAGCCGGTCTCGGGGCTACACCTTC. It codes for CASSLRDSRSRGYTF.

The chain links TRBV15 to TRBJ2-7; D is undetermined. The V gene lost 5 bases and the J gene lost 0 bases, with 8 bases spanning the gap. Looked up from germline, CDR1 is LNHNV and CDR2 is YYDKDF (reference sequence). The CDR3 length is 13 residues. The CDR3 DNA is TGTGCCACCAGCGTCGGGTTCTCCTACGAGCAGTACTTC. This encodes CATSVGFSYEQYF.

The chain is built from TRBV19 and TRBJ2-2; maybe TRBD1 (6 bases). With 6 bases removed from V and 3 bases from J, the gap between germline ends came to 11 bases. The germline gives CDR1 LNHDA, CDR2 SQIVND (reference sequence). The CDR3 extends over 14 amino acids. The CDR3 loop reads CASSAWTDTGELFF. CDR3 nucleotide sequence: TGTGCCAGTAGCGCATGGACAGACACCGGGGAGCTGTTTTTT. Filled out from reference TRBV19 and TRBJ2-2, the complete variable domain reads DGGITQSPKYLFRKEGQNVTLSCEQNLNHDAMYWYRQDPGQGLRLIYYSQIVNDFQKGDIAEGYSVSREKKESFPLTVTSAQKNPTAFYLCASSAWTDTGELFFGEGSRLTVL.

V and J are TRBV4-1 and TRBJ1-1, with D hard to call. The germline V gene has CDR1 MGHRA and CDR2 YSYEKL. The V and J ends lost 1 base and 7 bases respectively, with 13 bases between them. The CDR3 covers 14 residues. As DNA, the CDR3 is TGCGCCAGCAGCCAAGGTAGTTACCCGAATGAAGCTTTCTTT. It specifies CASSQGSYPNEAFF.

The rearrangement joins TRBV19 to TRBJ2-4, with D maybe TRBD2 (6 bases). From germline, CDR1 is LNHDA and CDR2 SQIVND (reference sequence). CDR3 length: 12 residues. Trimming took 5 bases from V and 7 from J, leaving 9 bases between them. This CDR3 is CASSVGTNIQYF. CDR3 nucleotides: TGTGCCAGTAGTGTCGGGACTAACATTCAGTACTTC.

The gene calls are TRBV10-2 and TRBJ1-2, with 8 bases matching TRBD1. Germline V gives CDR1 WSHSY, CDR2 SAAADI. The CDR3 spans 17 residues. The V and J ends lost 0 bases and 0 bases, in that order; junction bases with no gene match: 6. The CDR3 DNA sequence: TGCGCCAGCAGTGAGTCGGTTCAGGGGGCCTCTAACTATGGCTACACCTTC. Translated: CASSESVQGASNYGYTF.

This clone was detected a few times. This CDR3 reads CASTRGTDEHKRTEAFF. The CDR3 DNA follows: TGTGCCAGCACCCGGGGGACCGATGAACATAAGAGAACTGAAGCTTTCTTT. The J gene is TRBJ1-1, the V gene TRBV28, with TRBD1 as a possible D gene (5 bases). Germline CDR1 is MDHEN and CDR2 is SYDVKM. This CDR3 has 17 amino acids. Trimming removed 7 bases from V and 5 bases from J, with 26 bases in between. Together with reference TRBV28 and TRBJ1-1, the CDR3 gives the full variable domain: DVKVTQSSRYLVKRTGEKVFLECVQDMDHENMFWYRQDPGLGLRLIYFSYDVKMKEKGDIPEGYSVSREKKERFSLILESASTNQTSMYLCASTRGTDEHKRTEAFFGQGTRLTVV.

The V call is TRBV7-9, the J call TRBJ2-3; 10 bases map to TRBD1. V dropped 3 bases and J dropped 3; count of bases not matched to a gene: 3. CDR1 is SEHNR and CDR2 is FQNEAQ in the germline V gene (reference sequence). CDR3 length: 15 residues. CDR3 sequence (DNA): TGTGCCAGCAGCTTTTCGGGACAGGGGACAGATACGCAGTATTTT. Its translation is CASSFSGQGTDTQYF. Looking up the rest from reference TRBV7-9 and TRBJ2-3 gives the full variable domain: DTGVSQNPRHKITKRGQNVTFRCDPISEHNRLYWYRQTLGQGPEFLTYFQNEAQLEKSRLLSDRFSAERPKGSFSTLEIQRTEQGDSAMYLCASSFSGQGTDTQYFGPGTRLTVL.

This chain uses TRBV14 with TRBJ2-3, with D maybe TRBD2 (6 bases). Germline loops: CDR1 SGHDN, CDR2 FVKESK. V dropped 5 bases and J dropped 2 bases, with 17 bases sitting between them. This CDR3 is built from 16 residues. The CDR3 DNA sequence: TGTGCCAGCAGCGATCTGACTAGAGACTACACAGATACGCAGTATTTT. It encodes CASSDLTRDYTDTQYF.

The chain recombines TRBV19 with TRBJ2-4, with 9 positions matching TRBD2. The CDR3 consists of 15 residues. Trimming at V came to 7 bases and at J to 0 bases, leaving 4 bases not matched to a gene. Germline V gene data show CDR1 as LNHDA and CDR2 as SQIVND (reference sequence). The CDR3 loop is CASKLAGLAKNIQYF. DNA of the CDR3: TGTGCCAGTAAGCTAGCGGGACTAGCCAAAAACATTCAGTACTTC. The entire variable domain, with the rest obtained from reference TRBV19 and TRBJ2-4, is as follows: DGGITQSPKYLFRKEGQNVTLSCEQNLNHDAMYWYRQDPGQGLRLIYYSQIVNDFQKGDIAEGYSVSREKKESFPLTVTSAQKNPTAFYLCASKLAGLAKNIQYFGAGTRLSVL.

In nucleotides, the CDR3 is TGTGCCAGCACCCTGATCCGGGAGACCCAGTACTTC. As protein: CASTLIRETQYF. The V call is TRBV5-8, the J call TRBJ2-5; D gene uncertain. Germline-derived CDR1 and CDR2 are SGHTS and YDEGEE. The CDR3 is 12 residues long. Trimming left V 6 bases short and J 5 bases short, with 11 bases between.

V usage is TRBV10-1 and J usage is TRBJ1-1; D ambiguous. V was clipped by 2 bases and J by 7 bases, with 17 bases between them. Germline V gives CDR1 WNHNN, CDR2 SYGVQD (reference sequence). The CDR3 covers 15 residues. This chain's CDR3 is CASSEVVTTPHEAFF. The DNA of the CDR3 is TGCGCCAGCAGTGAGGTAGTCACCACGCCTCATGAAGCTTTCTTT.

This clone was detected a few times. The chain employs TRBV28 and TRBJ1-5; the match to TRBD1 covers 8 bases. This CDR3 has 14 residues. Germline CDR1 MDHEN, CDR2 SYDVKM. Losses at the gene ends were 8 bases for V and 4 bases for J; bases not matched to a gene: 7. CDR3 nucleotides: TGTGCCAGCTTCAGACAGGGGCGGAATCAGCCCCAGCATTTT. It translates to CASFRQGRNQPQHF.

This clone was recorded only once. The J gene is TRBJ2-1, the V gene TRBV5-1, with TRBD2 matching 13 bases. V gave up 1 base and J gave up 10 bases; unmatched junction bases: 8. CDR1 and CDR2 (germline): SGHRS, YFSETQ. There are 16 residues in the CDR3. The CDR3 DNA reads TGCGCCAGCAGCTTGACCACTAGCGGGGGGGCTAGCGAGCAGTTCTTC. Residues: CASSLTTSGGASEQFF.

This clone appeared a few times. The rearrangement links TRBV5-4 to TRBJ2-5; 10 nucleotides line up with TRBD2. Judging by the DNA end, TRBJ2-7 fits better; the J call may be wrong. This CDR3 comprises 16 residues. The germline V gene has CDR1 SGHNT and CDR2 YYREEE (reference sequence). CDR3 sequence reads: CASSFPASGSGGEQYF. The CDR3 DNA is TGTGCCAGCAGCTTTCCGGCTAGCGGGAGCGGTGGCGAGCAGTACTTC.

The sample holds one count of this clone. The chain recombines TRBV5-1 with TRBJ1-5, with 7 bases that match TRBD1. CDR1 is SGHRS, CDR2 YFSETQ, per germline. The CDR3 is made up of 15 amino acids. J gave up 9 bases and V 0 bases, and 9 bases lay outside the gene matches. The CDR3 loop reads CASSLGGDRSWPQHF. CDR3 sequence (DNA): TGCGCCAGCAGCTTGGGCGGGGACAGATCATGGCCCCAGCATTTT.